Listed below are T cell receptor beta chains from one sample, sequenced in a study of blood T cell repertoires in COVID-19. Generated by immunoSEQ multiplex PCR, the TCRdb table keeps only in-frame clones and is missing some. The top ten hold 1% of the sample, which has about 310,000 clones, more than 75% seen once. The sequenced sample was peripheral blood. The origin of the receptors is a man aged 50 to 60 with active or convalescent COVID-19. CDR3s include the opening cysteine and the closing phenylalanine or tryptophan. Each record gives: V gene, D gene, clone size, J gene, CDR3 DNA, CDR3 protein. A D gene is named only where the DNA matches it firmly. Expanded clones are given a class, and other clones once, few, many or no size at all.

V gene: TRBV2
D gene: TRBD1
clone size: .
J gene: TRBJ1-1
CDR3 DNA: TGTGCCAGCAGTCTAGACAGGGGTGGCACTGAAGCTTTCTTT
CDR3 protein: CASSLDRGGTEAFF

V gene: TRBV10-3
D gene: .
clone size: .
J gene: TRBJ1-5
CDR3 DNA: TGTGCCATCAGCCGGACAGAAAATCAGCCCCAGCATTTT
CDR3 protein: CAISRTENQPQHF

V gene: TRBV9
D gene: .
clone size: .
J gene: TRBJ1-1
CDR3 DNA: TGTGCCAGCAGCGGACGGTGGGGCCCCCTGAACACTGAAGCTTTCTTT
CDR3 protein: CASSGRWGPLNTEAFF

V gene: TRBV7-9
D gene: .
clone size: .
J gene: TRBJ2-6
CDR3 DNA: TGTGCCAGCCGACTAATGGGATCTGGGGCCAACGTCCTGACTTTC
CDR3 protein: CASRLMGSGANVLTF

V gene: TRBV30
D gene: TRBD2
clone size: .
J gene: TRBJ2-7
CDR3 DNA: TGTGCCTGGAGCGTGGGGACTAGCGGGATATACGAGCAGTACTTC
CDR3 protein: CAWSVGTSGIYEQYF

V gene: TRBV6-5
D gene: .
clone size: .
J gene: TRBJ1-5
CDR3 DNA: TGTGCCAGCGGGGGGGGAGGTGCCCAGCATTTT
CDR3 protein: CASGGGGAQHF

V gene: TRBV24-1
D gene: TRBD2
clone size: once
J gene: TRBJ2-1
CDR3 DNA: TGTGCCACCAGTCCTGCGGGAGCTAATGAGCAGTTCTTC
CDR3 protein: CATSPAGANEQFF

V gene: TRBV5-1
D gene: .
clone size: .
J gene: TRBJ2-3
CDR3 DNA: TGCGCCAGCAGCTTCCAGGGGAGGGGAACAGATACGCAGTATTTT
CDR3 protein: CASSFQGRGTDTQYF

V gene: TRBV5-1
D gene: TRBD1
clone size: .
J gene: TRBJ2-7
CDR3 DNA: TGCGCCAGCAGCTTGGCCCTTGGACAGGGGGTTGCCTACGAGCAGTACTTC
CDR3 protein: CASSLALGQGVAYEQYF

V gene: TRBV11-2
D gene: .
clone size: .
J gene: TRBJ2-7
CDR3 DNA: TGTGCCAGCAGCTTAGCCGCCGACAGATCCTACGAGCAGTACTTC
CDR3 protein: CASSLAADRSYEQYF

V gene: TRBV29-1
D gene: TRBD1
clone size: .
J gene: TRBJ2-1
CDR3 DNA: TGCAGCGCCCGGGGACAGAGGGCCGGCAATGAGCAGTTCTTC
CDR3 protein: CSARGQRAGNEQFF

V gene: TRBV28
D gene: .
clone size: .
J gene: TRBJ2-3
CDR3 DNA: TGTGCCAGCAAAGAGCTAGGGCGGGGTCACACAGATACGCAGTATTTT
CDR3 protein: CASKELGRGHTDTQYF

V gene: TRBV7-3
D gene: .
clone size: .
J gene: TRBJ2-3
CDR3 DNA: TGTGCCAGCAGCCTAGACCCCACAGATACGCAGTATTTT
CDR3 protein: CASSLDPTDTQYF

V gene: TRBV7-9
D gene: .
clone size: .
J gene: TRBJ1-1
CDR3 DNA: TGTGCCAGCAGCTCAACCAGGGGACGGAACACTGAAGCTTTCTTT
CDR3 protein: CASSSTRGRNTEAFF

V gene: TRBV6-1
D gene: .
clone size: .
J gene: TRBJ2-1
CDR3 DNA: TGTGCCAGCAGTGAAGTAGGGCTAGCTTCACCGAATGAGCAGTTCTTC
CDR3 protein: CASSEVGLASPNEQFF

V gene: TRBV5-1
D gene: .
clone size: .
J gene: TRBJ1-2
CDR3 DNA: TGCGCCAGCAGCTTTAGTCCAGGGAACTATGGCTACACCTTC
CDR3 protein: CASSFSPGNYGYTF

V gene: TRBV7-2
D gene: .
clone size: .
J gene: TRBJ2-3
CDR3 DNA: TGTGCCAGCAGCTTAATGGTGGCCCCTAGTAAGCAGTATTTT
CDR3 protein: CASSLMVAPSKQYF

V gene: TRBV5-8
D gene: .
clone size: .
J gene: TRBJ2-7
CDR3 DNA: TGTGCCAGCAGCGCTGGACTCATTGGTAGTCCAACCTTCTACGAGCAGTACTTC
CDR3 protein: CASSAGLIGSPTFYEQYF

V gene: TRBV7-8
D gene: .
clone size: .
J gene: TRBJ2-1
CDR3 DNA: TGTGCCAGCAGCTTTGACTCTACAGGGTCGTTCAGCAATGAGCAGTTCTTC
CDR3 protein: CASSFDSTGSFSNEQFF

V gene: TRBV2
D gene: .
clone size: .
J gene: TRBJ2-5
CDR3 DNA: TGTGCCAGCCTCGTCTATCCTGGAGAGACCCAGTACTTC
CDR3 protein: CASLVYPGETQYF

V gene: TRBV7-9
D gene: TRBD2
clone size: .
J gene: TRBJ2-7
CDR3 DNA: TGTGCCAGCAGCTATCAGTCCGGGAGGGCGGACGAGCAGTACTTC
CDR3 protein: CASSYQSGRADEQYF

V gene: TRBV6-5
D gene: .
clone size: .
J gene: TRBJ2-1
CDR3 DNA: TGTGCCAGCAGTTACGGAGAGGCGTCGGGTGAGCAGTTCTTC
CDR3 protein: CASSYGEASGEQFF

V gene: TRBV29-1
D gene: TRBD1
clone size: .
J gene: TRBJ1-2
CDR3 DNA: TGCAGCGTATCGGACGGGACCACAGGGGTCTATGGCTACACCTTC
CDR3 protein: CSVSDGTTGVYGYTF

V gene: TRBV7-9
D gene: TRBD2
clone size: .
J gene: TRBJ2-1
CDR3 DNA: TGTGCCAGTAGTCTTGGGGCGTCTAGCGGCTCCTACAATGAGCAGTTCTTC
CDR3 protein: CASSLGASSGSYNEQFF

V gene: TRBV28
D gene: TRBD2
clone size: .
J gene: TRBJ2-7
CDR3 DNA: TGTGCCAGCAGTTACCCCGGGAGGCTAGAGCAGTACTTC
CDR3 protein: CASSYPGRLEQYF

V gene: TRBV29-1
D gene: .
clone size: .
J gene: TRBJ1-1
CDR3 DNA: TGCAGCGTTGGAGCGCGGCGGAACACTGAAGCTTTCTTT
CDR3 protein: CSVGARRNTEAFF

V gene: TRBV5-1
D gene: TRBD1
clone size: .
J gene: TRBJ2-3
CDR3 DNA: TGCGCCAGCAGCTGGACAGGGGTTGGGACAGATACGCAGTATTTT
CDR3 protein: CASSWTGVGTDTQYF

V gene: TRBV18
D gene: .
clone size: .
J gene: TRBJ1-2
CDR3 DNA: TGTGCCAGCTCACCAAGCACAGGGAGCCAAGGAATTAACTATGGCTACACCTTC
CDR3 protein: CASSPSTGSQGINYGYTF

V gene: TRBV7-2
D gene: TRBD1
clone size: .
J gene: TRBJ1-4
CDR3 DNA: TGTGCCAGCAGCTTCGGACAGGGCGGGGAAAAACTGTTTTTT
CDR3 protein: CASSFGQGGEKLFF

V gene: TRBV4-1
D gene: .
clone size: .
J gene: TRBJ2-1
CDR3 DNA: TGCGCCAGCAGCCCCCCATCTACGAGCTCCTACAATGAGCAGTTCTTC
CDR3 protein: CASSPPSTSSYNEQFF

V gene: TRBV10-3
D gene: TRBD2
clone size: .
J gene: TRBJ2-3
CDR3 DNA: TGTGCCACCAGACTAGCGGGGGCCCCTAGCACAGATACGCAGTATTTT
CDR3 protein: CATRLAGAPSTDTQYF

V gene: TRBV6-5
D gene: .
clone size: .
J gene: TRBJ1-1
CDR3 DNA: TGTGCCAGCTTTAGGGGCCGAGTACTGAACACTGAAGCTTTCTTT
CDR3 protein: CASFRGRVLNTEAFF

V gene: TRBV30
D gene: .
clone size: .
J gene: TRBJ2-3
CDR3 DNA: TGTGCCTGGAGGAGGGTAACAGATACGCAGTATTTT
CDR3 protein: CAWRRVTDTQYF

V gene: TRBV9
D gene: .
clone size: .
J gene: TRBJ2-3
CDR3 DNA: TGTGCCAGCAGCGTAATGGGGGGGCAGACAGATACGCAGTATTTT
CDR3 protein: CASSVMGGQTDTQYF

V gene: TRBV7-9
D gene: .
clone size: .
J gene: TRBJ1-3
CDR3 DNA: TGTGCCAGCAGCTTAGATCCGCGCCTCTCTGGAAACACCATATATTTT
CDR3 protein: CASSLDPRLSGNTIYF

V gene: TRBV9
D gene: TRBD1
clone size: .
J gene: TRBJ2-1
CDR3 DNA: TGTGCCAGCAGCGTAGCGCCGACAGGGGTCTACAATGAGCAGTTCTTC
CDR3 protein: CASSVAPTGVYNEQFF

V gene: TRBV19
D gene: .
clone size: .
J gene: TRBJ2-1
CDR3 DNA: TGTGCCAGTACCCAGGCGAACGCGCAGTTCTTC
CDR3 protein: CASTQANAQFF

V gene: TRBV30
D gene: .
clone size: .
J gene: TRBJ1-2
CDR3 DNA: TGTGCCTGGATCCCTATGAGTTATGGCTACACCTTC
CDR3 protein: CAWIPMSYGYTF

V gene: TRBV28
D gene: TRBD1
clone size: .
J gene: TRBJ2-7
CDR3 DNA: TGTGCCAGCAGCTCCGCCACGACAGGGCCTCACGAGCAGTACTTC
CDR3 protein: CASSSATTGPHEQYF

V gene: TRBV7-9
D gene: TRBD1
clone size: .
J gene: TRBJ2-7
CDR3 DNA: TGTGCCAGCAGCATGGACAGGGTGGTCAACGAGCAGTACTTC
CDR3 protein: CASSMDRVVNEQYF

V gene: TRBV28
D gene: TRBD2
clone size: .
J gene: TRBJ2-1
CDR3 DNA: TGTGCCAGCACCCGTGGGCGGCGGGGGGGGATCTACAATGAGCAGTTCTTC
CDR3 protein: CASTRGRRGGIYNEQFF

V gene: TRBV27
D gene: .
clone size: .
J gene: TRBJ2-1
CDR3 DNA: TGTGCCAGCAGTTTATGGGCTAGCGTATCCTACAATGAGCAGTTCTTC
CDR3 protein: CASSLWASVSYNEQFF

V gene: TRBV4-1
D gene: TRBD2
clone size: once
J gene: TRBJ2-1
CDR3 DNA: TGCGCCAGCAGCCAAGATCTACTAGCGGTCCGGTACAATGAGCAGTTCTTC
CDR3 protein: CASSQDLLAVRYNEQFF

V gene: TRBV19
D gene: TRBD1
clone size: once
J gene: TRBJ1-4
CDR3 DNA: TGTGCCAGTAGTAGGACGAGACAGGGAGGAGAAAAACTGTTTTTT
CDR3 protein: CASSRTRQGGEKLFF

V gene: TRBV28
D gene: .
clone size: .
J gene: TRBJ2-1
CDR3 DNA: TGTGCCAGCACTCCTGGGACTCGGAATGAGCAGTTCTTC
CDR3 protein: CASTPGTRNEQFF

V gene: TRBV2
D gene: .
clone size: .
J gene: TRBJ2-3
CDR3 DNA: TGTGCCAGCAGGGAATCACTAGCATCTACGCAGTATTTT
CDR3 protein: CASRESLASTQYF

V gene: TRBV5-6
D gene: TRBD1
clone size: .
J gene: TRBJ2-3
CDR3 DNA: TGTGCCAGCAGCGAAGGACAGGGTCCAGATACGCAGTATTTT
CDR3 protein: CASSEGQGPDTQYF

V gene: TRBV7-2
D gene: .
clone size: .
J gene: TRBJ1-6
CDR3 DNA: TGTGCCAGCAGCTTAACAGGGACCGATTCACCCCTCCACTTT
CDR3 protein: CASSLTGTDSPLHF

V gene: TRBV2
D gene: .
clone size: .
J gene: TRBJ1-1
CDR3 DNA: TGTGCCAGCAGTGAACAAAGTCAGGGGCGAGCTTTCTTT
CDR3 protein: CASSEQSQGRAFF

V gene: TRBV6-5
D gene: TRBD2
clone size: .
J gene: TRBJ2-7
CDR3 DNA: TGTGCCAGCAAGTTAGCGGGAGGGTCCTACGAGCAGTACTTC
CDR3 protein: CASKLAGGSYEQYF

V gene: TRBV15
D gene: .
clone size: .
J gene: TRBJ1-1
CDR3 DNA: TGTGCCACCAGCAGGGGCTTAGGGGACACTGAAGCTTTCTTT
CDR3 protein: CATSRGLGDTEAFF

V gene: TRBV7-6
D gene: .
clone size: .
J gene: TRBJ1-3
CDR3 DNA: TGTGCCAGCAGCTTAGCGGGGAGGGGTCCTGGAAACACCATATATTTT
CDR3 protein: CASSLAGRGPGNTIYF